The T cell receptor (beta chain) described here comes from a study of CD8 T cells in ankylosing spondylitis. In making TCR beta libraries, quantitative 5'-RACE with molecular barcodes was used. TCRdb re-analysed the 5' RACE reads in MiXCR, keeping a single row per CDR3 protein. The sample shows 500,000 to 650,000 distinct CDR3 sequences, roughly 5.3% of them seen only once. Study-wide results and limits: Typical of ankylosing spondylitis blood, it appeared, was a TCR beta motif of several highly homologous variants. The clones that were linked to disease were reported to be significantly enriched in matched synovial fluid samples from ankylosing spondylitis patients. Disease-linked clones were CD8+ and relatively rare in peripheral blood. Earlier literature documents some of the motif variants in reactive arthritis synovial fluid and blood.

This clonotype was counted many times. Its specificity is unknown. Trimming at V came to 6 bases and at J to 9 bases, leaving 7 bases not matched to a gene. Per germline, CDR1 SQVTM and CDR2 ANQGSEA. The CDR3 has 11 amino acids. The chain combines TRBV29-1 with TRBJ1-2, with 7 bases that match TRBD1. The material sequenced was blood, either unsorted or a sorted T cell fraction (not recorded which). This clonotype was obtained from a male donor with ankylosing spondylitis. CDR3 in DNA: TGCAGCGTCGAAACGGACAGGAGCTACACCTTC. It codes for CSVETDRSYTF.